This T cell receptor beta chain came from a study of CD8 T cells in ankylosing spondylitis. Study-level points and caveats: CD8+ by phenotype, disease-linked clones were relatively rare in peripheral blood. There were earlier reports of some motif variants in reactive arthritis synovial fluid and blood.

There are 15 residues in the CDR3. The germline V gene has CDR1 DFQATT and CDR2 SNEGSKA (reference sequence). The trim removed 2 bases at V and 6 bases at J, leaving 10 bases unmatched. This clonotype was seen many times. Its antigen remains unidentified. By quantitative 5'-RACE with molecular barcodes, the TCR beta libraries were made. Each CDR3 protein is one row after TCRdb ran MiXCR on the 5' RACE reads. The data hold about 92,000 distinct CDR3 sequences, with approximately 9% observed a single time. The genes are TRBV20-1 and TRBJ1-5; the match to TRBD1 covers 7 bases. This clonotype originated in a male donor with ankylosing spondylitis or in good health (not recorded which). Sequenced material: blood, either unsorted or a sorted T cell fraction (not recorded which). Here the CDR3 DNA reads TGCAGTGCTAGATCAGGGGGGGCCTCGGGTCAGCCCCAGCATTTT. As protein: CSARSGGASGQPQHF.